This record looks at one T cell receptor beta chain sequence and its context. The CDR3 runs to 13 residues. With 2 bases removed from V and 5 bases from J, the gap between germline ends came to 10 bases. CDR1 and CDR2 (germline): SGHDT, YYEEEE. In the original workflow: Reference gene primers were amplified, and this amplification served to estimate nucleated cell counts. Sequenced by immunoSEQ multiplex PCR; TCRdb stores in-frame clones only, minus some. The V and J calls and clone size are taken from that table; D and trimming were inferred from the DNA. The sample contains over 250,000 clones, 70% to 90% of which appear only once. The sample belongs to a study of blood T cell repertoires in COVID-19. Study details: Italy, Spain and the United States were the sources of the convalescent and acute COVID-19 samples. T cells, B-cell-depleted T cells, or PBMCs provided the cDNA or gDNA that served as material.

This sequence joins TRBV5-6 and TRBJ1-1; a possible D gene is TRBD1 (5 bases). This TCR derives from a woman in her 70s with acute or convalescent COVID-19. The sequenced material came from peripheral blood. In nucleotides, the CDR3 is TGTGCCAGCAGCTTTACGGGGGGTACTGAAGCTTTCTTT. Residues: CASSFTGGTEAFF.